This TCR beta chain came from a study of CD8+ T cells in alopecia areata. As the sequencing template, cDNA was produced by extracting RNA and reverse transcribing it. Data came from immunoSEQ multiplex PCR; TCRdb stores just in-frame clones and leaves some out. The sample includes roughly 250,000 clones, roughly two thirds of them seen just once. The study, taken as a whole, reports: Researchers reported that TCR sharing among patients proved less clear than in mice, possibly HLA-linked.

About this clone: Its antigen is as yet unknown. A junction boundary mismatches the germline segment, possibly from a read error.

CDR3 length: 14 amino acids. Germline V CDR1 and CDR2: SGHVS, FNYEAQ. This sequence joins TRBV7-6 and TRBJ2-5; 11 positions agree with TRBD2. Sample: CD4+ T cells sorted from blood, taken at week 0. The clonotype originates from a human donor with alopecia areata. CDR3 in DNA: TGTGCTAGCAGCTTAGCGGGGGGGCCTAAGACCCAGTACTTC. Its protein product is CASSLAGGPKTQYF.